This T cell receptor beta chain was retrieved from a study of blood T cell repertoires in COVID-19. Whole-study context: Samples taken during acute and convalescent COVID-19 were collected in the United States, Italy and Spain.

In regard to this clone: A much larger clone is a single base away; this may be a read error.

TCRdb's table, derived via immunoSEQ multiplex PCR, lists solely in-frame clones and lacks some. The data show more than 70,000 clones, over 80% seen once. Input material: peripheral blood. This TCR was recovered from a man in his fifties or sixties with active COVID-19.

CDR3 nucleotides: TGTGCCAGCAGCCGGGCCTACGAGCAGTACTTC. It codes for CASSRAYEQYF. V and J are TRBV5-6 and TRBJ2-7, with unresolved D. With 4 bases removed from V and 2 bases from J, the gap between germline ends came to 4 bases. CDR3 length: 11 residues. In germline, CDR1 is SGHDT, CDR2 YYEEEE.